Listed below are T cell receptor beta chains from one sample, sequenced in a study of blood T cells in healthy people across ages. TCRdb reprocessed the 5' RACE reads via MiXCR and lists one record per CDR3 protein. Among about 800,000 distinct CDR3 sequences listed, 55% to 70% were seen once. What was sequenced was blood. Receptors originate from a man aged 30 to 39 in good health. Both conserved end residues are trimmed from each CDR3.

CDR3: SASSSNHNEQF; J: TRBJ2-1; V: TRBV20-1
CDR3: SVVAGGGYTQY; J: TRBJ2-3; V: TRBV29-1
CDR3: ASSKQGARGYT; J: TRBJ1-2; V: TRBV6-5
CDR3: ASSPSSGYYEQY; J: TRBJ2-7; V: TRBV7-2
CDR3: SAGDRLGVAF; J: TRBJ1-1; V: TRBV20-1
CDR3: ASSLWTGGYSYEQY; J: TRBJ2-7; V: TRBV11-1
CDR3: ASDRSMNTEAF; J: TRBJ1-1; V: TRBV30
CDR3: ASGSTLDTSRSGANVLT; J: TRBJ2-6; V: TRBV12-5
CDR3: SAGSGRMETQY; J: TRBJ2-5; V: TRBV20-1
CDR3: ASRLPGRGLTGYT; J: TRBJ1-2; V: TRBV7-2
CDR3: ASSLRLTGEQY; J: .; V: TRBV7-7
CDR3: ASSQGAGEAGAF; J: TRBJ1-1; V: TRBV5-1
CDR3: ASSLRGGDEAF; J: TRBJ1-1; V: TRBV3-1
CDR3: ASSLAAEANYGYT; J: TRBJ1-2; V: TRBV7-2
CDR3: ASRRDMVAF; J: TRBJ1-1; V: TRBV21-1
CDR3: ASSLEFGERSSTDTQY; J: TRBJ2-3; V: TRBV7-2
CDR3: ASSFSLGREQY; J: TRBJ2-7; V: TRBV5-8
CDR3: SVGGIPAGGYT; J: TRBJ1-2; V: TRBV29-1
CDR3: ASSLVVAGTDTQY; J: TRBJ2-3; V: TRBV5-1
CDR3: ASSSVGGRDEQF; J: TRBJ2-1; V: TRBV7-2
CDR3: ASSPAGGGYGYT; J: TRBJ1-2; V: TRBV7-6
CDR3: AISFAVDEQF; J: TRBJ2-1; V: TRBV10-3
CDR3: ASSHWLVYGYT; J: TRBJ1-2; V: TRBV5-6
CDR3: ASSFQDRRGEETQY; J: TRBJ2-5; V: TRBV7-9
CDR3: SVEVGPSETQY; J: TRBJ2-5; V: TRBV29-1
CDR3: SARGASSPSSYEQY; J: TRBJ2-7; V: TRBV20-1